These 5 T cell receptor beta chains originate from one sample sequenced in a study of vaccination and CD4 T cells after COVID-19. Treatment denoted: roughly nine-day PBMC culture with coronavirus spike peptide pools or control peptides (ViraFEST assay). These receptors have no known antigen. The Oncomine TCR Beta short-read assay generated sequence data from the DNA of cultured CD4+ T cells. One entry per CDR3 protein, called by TCRdb with MiXCR from the PCR reads. The profile shows around 19,000 distinct CDR3 sequences, 45% to 60% of them singletons. Sequencing input: CD4+ T cells from blood, cultured in vitro. These receptors were taken from a human donor who had recovered from COVID-19.

This chain joins TRBV15 and TRBJ2-1; no clear D. V lost 2 bases, J lost 8 bases, and 19 bases lay in between. This CDR3 has 16 residues. Germline CDR1 is LNHNV and CDR2 is YYDKDF (reference sequence). The CDR3 protein is CATSRTTHSFLDEQFF. In DNA, the CDR3 is TGTGCCACCAGCAGAACCACCCACTCCTTCCTAGATGAGCAGTTCTTC.

This clonotype showed up just a few times. The J gene is TRBJ1-5, the V gene TRBV19; D uncertain. The V end was cut by 1 base, the J end by 4 bases, with 14 bases between. CDR1 is LNHDA, CDR2 SQIVND, per germline (reference sequence). The CDR3 consists of 16 residues. CDR3 in DNA: TGTGCCAGTAGTATAGTAACGGGGATTGGAAATCAGCCCCAGCATTTT. It encodes CASSIVTGIGNQPQHF. The complete variable domain, with remaining parts taken from reference TRBV19 and TRBJ1-5, reads DGGITQSPKYLFRKEGQNVTLSCEQNLNHDAMYWYRQDPGQGLRLIYYSQIVNDFQKGDIAEGYSVSREKKESFPLTVTSAQKNPTAFYLCASSIVTGIGNQPQHFGDGTRLSIL.

The sample holds one count of this clonotype. The V and J genes are TRBV6-2 or TRBV6-3 and TRBJ1-4; D gene ambiguous. The germline gives CDR1 MNHEY, CDR2 SVGEGT. This CDR3 has 14 residues. The V end was cut by 2 bases, the J end by 8 bases, with 12 bases between. CDR3 in DNA: TGTGCCAGCAGTTACGGTCTAAGGAGAGAAAAACTGTTTTTT. This codes for CASSYGLRREKLFF.

As for this clonotype: Because the CDR3's place on the DNA is in doubt, the DNA is left out and the CDR3 is given as listed by TCRdb. The rearrangement joins TRBV11-2 to TRBJ2-5; TRBD2, the table's D call, was not compared with the DNA. The CDR3 is 16 amino acids long, termini counted. In germline, CDR1 is SGHAT, CDR2 FQNNGV. CDR3 residues: CASSLGRAFGSETQYF.

This clonotype was observed a few times. The chain links TRBV6-1 to TRBJ1-2; TRBD1 aligns across 7 bases. The germline V gene encodes CDR1 MNHNS and CDR2 SASEGT. There are 16 residues in the CDR3. Germline trimming cut 2 bases from V and 4 bases from J; bases unmatched to any gene: 10. The CDR3 region has the DNA TGTGCCAGCAGTGAACCCCGGGACAGCGAGGGCTATGGCTACACCTTC. It translates to CASSEPRDSEGYGYTF.